These 18 T cell receptor beta chains were all obtained from the same sample, sequenced in a study of control samples from healthy donors and cancer patients. The repertoire was sequenced with immunoSEQ multiplex PCR; TCRdb's copy has only in-frame clones and lacks some. The profile covers approximately 150,000 clones, with approximately 91% appearing a single time and 3% to 3.5% taken by the ten largest. Sequences were obtained from blood. These receptors originate from a man aged 30-40 years in good health.

The chain carries TRBV9 and TRBJ1-2; possible D gene TRBD1, 5 bases. CDR1 SGDLS and CDR2 YYNGEE come from the germline V gene. Trimming pared 0 bases from V and 4 bases from J, leaving 10 bases between. The CDR3 loop spans 14 amino acids. CDR3 loop: CASSVATGAYGYTF. DNA for the CDR3: TGTGCCAGCAGCGTAGCTACAGGTGCCTATGGCTACACCTTC.

V usage is TRBV6-6 and J usage is TRBJ2-2; no reliable D call. Germline V CDR1 and CDR2: MNHNY, SVGAGI (reference sequence). This CDR3 has 13 amino acids. Trimming took 9 bases from V and 1 from J, leaving 9 bases between them. The CDR3 DNA reads as TGTGCCAGTGAAAGATTGAACACCGGGGAGCTGTTTTTT. Translation: CASERLNTGELFF.

The chain combines TRBV3-1 (or the pseudogene TRBV3-2) with TRBJ1-1; D not resolved. Trimming took off 5 bases at V and 0 bases at J, with 7 bases between the two ends. Per the germline V gene, CDR1 is LGHDT and CDR2 is YNNKEL (reference sequence). The CDR3 is 13 amino acids. CDR3 region: CASSATMNTEAFF. The CDR3 DNA reads TGTGCCAGCAGCGCGACAATGAACACTGAAGCTTTCTTT.

This clone was counted only a few times. V is TRBV7-2 and J is TRBJ2-6, with a weak D call TRBD1 (5 bases). Germline CDR1 and CDR2: SGHTA and FQGNSA. This CDR3 contains 16 residues. Trimming pared 1 base from V and 4 bases from J, leaving 11 bases between. CDR3: CASSLVVGAGANVLTF. The CDR3 DNA reads as TGTGCCAGCAGCTTAGTTGTAGGGGCCGGGGCCAACGTCCTGACTTTC.

This chain uses TRBV3-1 (or the pseudogene TRBV3-2) with TRBJ1-3; no firm D call. V lost 4 bases, J lost 0 bases, and 13 bases lay in between. CDR3 length equals 16 residues. CDR1 and CDR2 (germline): LGHDT, YNNKEL (reference sequence). The CDR3 here is CASSPPRATSGNTIYF. DNA for the CDR3: TGTGCCAGCAGCCCCCCCCGGGCAACCTCTGGAAACACCATATATTTT.

This clone has only one observation. The chain is built from TRBV19 and TRBJ2-7, with 10 bases aligning to TRBD2. V was pared by 5 bases and J by 4 bases, with 5 bases of the junction left unmatched. Germline V CDR1 and CDR2: LNHDA, SQIVND (reference sequence). The CDR3 loop spans 14 amino acids. DNA of the CDR3: TGTGCCAGTAGTCTCAAGACTAGCGGGTACGAGCAGTACTTC. This encodes CASSLKTSGYEQYF.

The rearrangement joins TRBV19 to TRBJ2-1; 7 nucleotides line up with TRBD1. V gave up 5 bases and J gave up 4 bases; unmatched junction bases: 5. This CDR3 has 14 residues. Germline-derived CDR1 and CDR2 are LNHDA and SQIVND (reference sequence). CDR3: CASSPGTVYNEQFF. The CDR3 coding sequence is TGTGCCAGTAGTCCCGGGACAGTTTACAATGAGCAGTTCTTC.

The rearrangement joins TRBV5-1 to TRBJ2-2, with 11 bases that match TRBD2. V gave up 0 bases and J gave up 5 bases; unmatched junction bases: 6. Germline V gene sequence: CDR1 SGHRS, CDR2 YFSETQ. The CDR3 is 17 amino acids. The DNA for the CDR3 is TGCGCCAGCAGCTTGGCCAGACTAGCGGGGACAACCGGGGAGCTGTTTTTT. Protein sequence: CASSLARLAGTTGELFF. The full variable domain, rest sourced from reference TRBV5-1 and TRBJ2-2, is KAGVTQTPRYLIKTRGQQVTLSCSPISGHRSVSWYQQTPGQGLQFLFEYFSETQRNKGNFPGRFSGRQFSNSRSEMNVSTLELGDSALYLCASSLARLAGTTGELFFGEGSRLTVL.

The genes are TRBV6-5 and TRBJ1-1; D not resolved. Germline V gene lookup returns CDR1 MNHEY and CDR2 SVGAGI. The CDR3 loop spans 15 amino acids. V was pared by 8 bases and J by 2 bases, with 18 bases between. The CDR3 DNA reads as TGTGCCAGCTTTATCGGTGGGCGGGTTAACACTGAAGCTTTCTTT. Translated: CASFIGGRVNTEAFF.

This clone was counted between two and nine times. The genes are TRBV12-3 or TRBV12-4 and TRBJ1-4; no clear D. V lost 1 base and J 8 bases, leaving 8 bases between the germline ends. The CDR3 is 13 amino acids. In DNA form, the CDR3 reads TGTGCCAGCAGTTTAGGGGTCGGGGAAAAACTGTTTTTT. It encodes CASSLGVGEKLFF.

This chain uses TRBV7-9 with TRBJ2-7, with 7 bases that match TRBD1. The germline CDR1 and CDR2 sequences are SEHNR and FQNEAQ (reference sequence). The CDR3 length is 14 residues. The trim removed 5 bases at V and 2 bases at J, leaving 6 bases unmatched. This chain's CDR3 is CASSPVTGAYEQYF. The CDR3, as DNA: TGTGCCAGCAGCCCAGTAACAGGGGCCTACGAGCAGTACTTC.

The chain links TRBV24-1 to TRBJ2-1, with no clear D. V gave up 9 bases and J gave up 13 bases, with 18 bases separating them. Looked up from germline, CDR1 is KGHDR and CDR2 is SFDVKD. The CDR3 sequence is 12 residues long. Here the CDR3 DNA reads TGTGCCACCTGGGATGGCACCTCGGGTCAGTTCTTC. Translating it yields CATWDGTSGQFF.

CDR3: CASMVPGPYGYTF. The DNA for the CDR3 is TGTGCCAGCATGGTGCCAGGGCCTTATGGCTACACCTTC. This sequence joins TRBV28 and TRBJ1-2; TRBD1 might be the D (5 bases). Germline CDR1 is MDHEN and CDR2 is SYDVKM. V was trimmed by 7 bases and J by 5 bases, leaving 14 bases between them. The CDR3 is 13 amino acids.

The CDR3 spells CASSMRKTDTQYF. The CDR3 DNA follows: TGTGCCAGTAGTATGAGGAAGACAGATACGCAGTATTTT. This chain joins TRBV19 and TRBJ2-3; D unclear. CDR3 size: 13 residues. Germline V gives CDR1 LNHDA, CDR2 SQIVND (reference sequence). Trimming stripped 3 bases from V and 3 bases from J, with 7 bases between.

This clone was counted a single time. This rearrangement joins TRBV7-3 to TRBJ1-1; unclear D gene. Trimming took 5 bases from V and 1 from J, leaving 8 bases between them. The germline V gene encodes CDR1 SGHTA and CDR2 FQGTGA. The CDR3 runs 13 residues. CDR3: CASSRQPNTEAFF. In nucleotides, the CDR3 is TGTGCCAGCAGCAGGCAACCGAACACTGAAGCTTTCTTT. The full variable domain, its missing parts supplied by reference TRBV7-3 and TRBJ1-1, is GAGVSQTPSNKVTEKGKYVELRCDPISGHTALYWYRQSLGQGPEFLIYFQGTGAADDSGLPNDRFFAVRPEGSVSTLKIQRTERGDSAVYLCASSRQPNTEAFFGQGTRLTVV.

The rearrangement links TRBV18 to TRBJ2-3; D is perhaps TRBD1 (6 bases). The CDR3 length is 16 residues. Germline CDR1 reads KGHSH; CDR2 reads LQKENI. The V end was cut by 4 bases, the J end by 2 bases, with 16 bases between. CDR3 sequence: CASSLNRAGFTDTQYF. DNA of the CDR3: TGTGCCAGCTCACTCAACAGGGCCGGGTTCACAGATACGCAGTATTTT.

The CDR3 DNA reads as TGTGCCAGTAGTCAAACAGGGGGGTCAGGTGGCTACACCTTC. It yields the protein CASSQTGGSGGYTF. This sequence joins TRBV19 and TRBJ1-2; 8 positions match TRBD1. Losses at the gene ends were 5 bases for V and 7 bases for J; bases not matched to a gene: 9. The CDR3 contains 14 residues. Germline lookup yields CDR1 LNHDA and CDR2 SQIVND (reference sequence). The variable domain in full, with the rest retrieved from reference TRBV19 and TRBJ1-2, is DGGITQSPKYLFRKEGQNVTLSCEQNLNHDAMYWYRQDPGQGLRLIYYSQIVNDFQKGDIAEGYSVSREKKESFPLTVTSAQKNPTAFYLCASSQTGGSGGYTFGSGTRLTVV.

The V gene is TRBV27, the J gene TRBJ1-1; TRBD1 agrees at 7 bases. The germline gives CDR1 MNHEY, CDR2 SMNVEV (reference sequence). This CDR3 has 14 amino acids. The ends lost 4 bases at V and 1 base at J; junction bases unmatched: 3. The chain's CDR3 is CASSWGQTNTEAFF. CDR3 coding DNA: TGTGCCAGCAGTTGGGGACAGACGAACACTGAAGCTTTCTTT.